This TCR beta chain was sequenced during a study of blood T cell repertoires in COVID-19. Looking at the study overall: The cDNA or gDNA used as material had been derived from T cells, B-cell-depleted T cells, or PBMCs.

This table comes from immunoSEQ multiplex PCR, and its TCRdb copy is limited to in-frame clones, with some not included. The data contain 190,000 or so clones, about 86% of them seen just once; the ten biggest clones take up just under 0.9%. In germline, CDR1 is LGHDT, CDR2 YNNKEL (reference sequence). Trimming removed 3 bases from V and 5 bases from J, with 9 bases in between. CDR3 length equals 13 residues. The TCR sequence derives from a woman aged 18-30 years who had recovered from COVID-19. The chain links TRBV3-1 (or the pseudogene TRBV3-2) to TRBJ2-3, with D maybe TRBD1 (6 bases). What was sequenced was peripheral blood. This CDR3 is CASSHEGGDTQYF. CDR3 bases: TGTGCCAGCAGCCATGAAGGGGGAGATACGCAGTATTTT.